The present TCR beta chain was sequenced within a study of control samples from healthy donors and cancer patients. Germline V lookup: CDR1 LNHDA, CDR2 SQIVND (reference sequence). The CDR3 totals 14 residues. V trimming: 3 bases; J trimming: 0 bases; junction bases outside the gene matches: 1. Profiling relied on immunoSEQ multiplex PCR, and the TCRdb table lists in-frame clones only, not all of them. The sample has 75,000 to 90,000 clones; 75% to 90% are singletons. J is TRBJ1-2 and V is TRBV19; the match to TRBD1 covers 7 bases. The source of this sequence is a woman in her forties or fifties with colorectal cancer. Sequenced material: PBMCs. CDR3 coding DNA: TGTGCCAGTAGTATCCAGGGGGCTAACTATGGCTACACCTTC. Its translation is CASSIQGANYGYTF.